These T cell receptor beta chains were read from a single sample in a study of T cell responses to AZD1222 COVID-19 vaccine. Libraries were prepared by immunoSEQ multiplex PCR; TCRdb keeps only in-frame clonotypes and omits some of them. The sample yields 110,000 to 150,000 clones, nearly 95% seen once. The sequences come from peripheral blood, collected on day 0 of AZD1222 vaccination. The receptors shown here come from an adult in good health. CDR3s include the opening cysteine and the closing phenylalanine or tryptophan.

>TRBV28
CASSPPSTSYEQYF
>TRBV20-1
CSARDRAAIF
>TRBV3-1/TRBV3-2
CASSQSGTHTEAFF
>TRBV12-3/TRBV12-4
CASSRTVSQPQHF
>TRBV7-3
CASSLTPGGSEAEKLFF
>TRBV4-1
CASSQVSGISNQPQHF
>TRBV2
CASIPDRGSLEQYF
>TRBV18
CASSLGTGDEKLFF
>TRBV24-1
CATSEPGTREQFF
>TRBV29-1
CSVGDNYGYTF
>TRBV7-9
CASSLGGENTEAFF
>TRBV19
CASRTEEGYGYTF
>TRBV4-1
CASSRTGLKDEQFF
>TRBV7-9
CASSLVSGARADTQYF
>TRBV18
CASSPSPTAVQPQHF
>TRBV10-3
CAISERTGGEQYF
>TRBV29-1
CSVEDTPGQGDGDIQYF